This T cell receptor (beta chain) was captured by sequencing in a study of regulatory and conventional T cells in RAG deficiency. Study results and limitations: Patient subsets had shorter CDR3s; Omenn Treg-Tconv overlap exceeded 85%.

The CDR3 contains 12 residues. The V end lost 10 bases, the J end lost 6 bases, and 16 bases lay between the germline ends. Germline V CDR1 and CDR2: SEHNR, FQNEAQ (reference sequence). A word on this clone: The antigen remains undetermined.

Generated by immunoSEQ multiplex PCR, the TCRdb table keeps only in-frame clones and is missing some. The sample holds about 46,000 clones, about nine tenths seen once. Blood CD4+ CD25-low CD127-high conventional T cells supplied the genomic DNA template. This sample was also put to use in a study of regulatory T cells. As reported in that work: Primers: 52 TRBV forward and 13 TRBJ reverse.

Specimen: CD4+ effector T cells sorted from blood. The genes are TRBV7-9 and TRBJ2-7; a possible D gene is TRBD1 (6 bases). This TCR was recovered from a human donor in good health. The CDR3 sequence is CATRQGRFEQYF. The DNA of the CDR3 is TGTGCCACCAGGCAGGGGCGCTTCGAGCAGTACTTC.